This is a list of T cell receptor beta chains from one sample in a study of shared clonotypes between healthy human individuals. Using immunoSEQ multiplex PCR, the repertoire was profiled, and TCRdb retains in-frame clones only, with some absent. The table lists 650,000 to 800,000 clones, about two thirds of them singletons. Sequences were obtained from memory CD4+ T cells sorted from blood. These receptors were obtained from a woman aged 30 to 39 in good health. Each CDR3 is given with its conserved first and last residue. D genes are given only for firm matches. Expanded clones are given a class, and other clones once, few, many or no size at all.

clone_size	v_call	cdr3_length	j_call	d_call	cdr3_nt	cdr3_aa
-	TRBV28	11	TRBJ1-1	-	TGTGCCAGCAGTTTGGGTTTAGAAGCTTTCTTT	CASSLGLEAFF
-	TRBV2	13	TRBJ1-1	TRBD1	TGTGCCAGCAGTGAAAGGACAGGTGCTGAAGCTTTCTTT	CASSERTGAEAFF
-	TRBV6-1	15	TRBJ1-5	-	TGTGCCAGCAGTGAAAAGGGGATTAGCAATCAGCCCCAGCATTTT	CASSEKGISNQPQHF
-	TRBV7-3	15	TRBJ2-2	-	TGTGCCAGCAGCTTAGGTCGTTCGAACACCGGGGAGCTGTTTTTT	CASSLGRSNTGELFF
-	TRBV19	14	TRBJ1-1	-	TGTGCCAGTAGGCGAGCAGGGGAGACGACTGAAGCTTTCTTT	CASRRAGETTEAFF
once	TRBV28	13	TRBJ2-7	-	TGTGCCAGCAGTACAATATCATCCTACGAGCAGTACTTC	CASSTISSYEQYF
-	TRBV29-1	14	TRBJ2-3	-	TGCAGCGTTGAACAGGGATCTTTCACAGATACGCAGTATTTT	CSVEQGSFTDTQYF
-	TRBV18	13	TRBJ1-1	-	TGTGCCAGCTCGCTCCTACAGGGTCCTGAAGCTTTCTTT	CASSLLQGPEAFF
-	TRBV28	18	TRBJ1-2	-	TGTGCCAGCAGTTTCCTCATCCTTTGGGGGGTGCAGAATTATGGCTACACCTTC	CASSFLILWGVQNYGYTF
-	TRBV5-5	13	TRBJ2-7	-	TGTGCCAGCAGTGGATGGACAGTGGGCGAGCAGTACTTC	CASSGWTVGEQYF
-	TRBV5-5	12	TRBJ2-1	-	TGTGCCAGCAGCAACCCCGTAGGGGAGCAGTTCTTC	CASSNPVGEQFF
-	TRBV7-3	13	TRBJ2-1	-	TGTGCCAGCAGCGCCACGTGGGGCTATGAGCAGTTCTTC	CASSATWGYEQFF
-	TRBV7-2	16	TRBJ2-1	TRBD2	TGTGCCAGCAGCTCGTACAGCGGGAGGGCCTACAATGAGCAGTTCTTC	CASSSYSGRAYNEQFF
few	TRBV6-1	15	TRBJ2-3	TRBD2	TGTGCCAGCAAGGGCCTAGCGGAGTTACCAGATACGCAGTATTTT	CASKGLAELPDTQYF
once	TRBV11-1	14	TRBJ2-1	-	TGTGCCAGCAGTCAGTATGCCGCGTACAATGAGCAGTTCTTC	CASSQYAAYNEQFF
many	TRBV28	12	TRBJ2-7	-	TGTGCCAGCAGCTCTTCCCACTACGAGCAGTACTTC	CASSSSHYEQYF
-	TRBV6-5	15	TRBJ2-2	-	TGTGCCAGCAGTGGACAGCGGGTTGACACCGGGGAGCTGTTTTTT	CASSGQRVDTGELFF
-	TRBV7-8	15	TRBJ1-2	-	TGTGCCAGCAGCACCCCGGACGCCGGCACCTATGGCTACACCTTC	CASSTPDAGTYGYTF
once	TRBV6-1	10	TRBJ1-2	-	TGTGCCAGCACTGGGCGGCGCTACACCTTC	CASTGRRYTF
-	TRBV6-5	13	TRBJ1-5	-	TGTGCCAGCAGGGGCTTTAGCAATCAGCCCCAGCATTTT	CASRGFSNQPQHF
few	TRBV19	15	TRBJ1-2	TRBD1	TGTGCCAGTAGTGCTCCCGGGACAGGGGGCGCGGGCTACACCTTC	CASSAPGTGGAGYTF
few	TRBV15	15	TRBJ2-4	TRBD1	TGTGCCACCAGCAGAGTAGACAGGGACCAAAACATTCAGTACTTC	CATSRVDRDQNIQYF
-	TRBV2	15	TRBJ2-1	TRBD2	TGTGCCAGCAGAGTGCGGGAGAGTGTGGGGAATGAGCAGTTCTTC	CASRVRESVGNEQFF
-	TRBV19	14	TRBJ1-1	-	TGTGCCAGTAGTATCCGGGGCCAGAACACTGAAGCTTTCTTT	CASSIRGQNTEAFF
many	TRBV7-2	15	TRBJ1-2	-	TGTGCCAGCAGCTTAAGCCAGGGAGAAGGGGGTGGCTACACCTTC	CASSLSQGEGGGYTF
-	TRBV2	12	TRBJ2-7	-	TGTGCCAGCAGCATACACAGCTACGAGCAGTACTTC	CASSIHSYEQYF
-	TRBV7-8	13	TRBJ1-2	-	TGTGCCAGCAGCTTAGAGGGGAACTATGGCTACACCTTC	CASSLEGNYGYTF
-	TRBV5-1	15	TRBJ2-1	TRBD2	TGCGCCAGCAGCTTGCTGGGACTAGCGTGCAATGAGCAGTTCTTC	CASSLLGLACNEQFF
-	TRBV5-1	15	TRBJ2-1	-	TGCGCCAGCAGCTTGGACACTGGCTCCTACAATGAGCAGTTCTTC	CASSLDTGSYNEQFF
-	TRBV5-1	17	TRBJ2-6	-	TGCGCCAGCAGCTTGGAGGCTGTAGGCTCTGGGGCCAACGTCCTGACTTTC	CASSLEAVGSGANVLTF
-	TRBV28	12	TRBJ1-1	-	TGTGCCAGCAGTTTATTGTGGGGAGGTGCTTTCTTT	CASSLLWGGAFF
once	TRBV5-1	16	TRBJ1-4	-	TGCGCCAGCAGCTTGGCCGTCTCCCAGACCGGAGAAAAACTGTTTTTT	CASSLAVSQTGEKLFF
few	TRBV6-1	15	TRBJ2-3	TRBD2	TGTGCCAGCAGCGCCGGGACTAGCGGGAGTTATACGCAGTATTTT	CASSAGTSGSYTQYF
-	TRBV10-3	16	TRBJ2-3	TRBD2	TGTGCCATCAGTGACCCGGGACTAGCGTTAGGAGATACGCAGTATTTT	CAISDPGLALGDTQYF
-	TRBV7-3	13	TRBJ1-1	TRBD1	TGTGCCAGCAGCTCCAGGGGGGGCACTGAAGCTTTCTTT	CASSSRGGTEAFF
-	TRBV29-1	13	TRBJ1-1	-	TGCAGCGTTGAACAGGGGTTGAACACTGAAGCTTTCTTT	CSVEQGLNTEAFF
-	TRBV18	15	TRBJ1-1	TRBD1	TGTGCCAGCTCACCTACAGGGGGCGCGAACACTGAAGCTTTCTTT	CASSPTGGANTEAFF
-	TRBV27	14	TRBJ2-2	-	TGTGCCAGCAGTTTAGCAGTCGACACCGGGGAGCTGTTTTTT	CASSLAVDTGELFF
-	TRBV2	15	TRBJ2-2	TRBD2	TGTGCCAGCAGTGTCGCGGGAGGAAACACCGGGGAGCTGTTTTTT	CASSVAGGNTGELFF
-	TRBV28	14	TRBJ2-7	-	TGTGCCAGCAGGCCCTTCCGGGAGAACTACGAGCAGTACTTC	CASRPFRENYEQYF
few	TRBV5-1	14	TRBJ2-1	-	TGCGCCAGCAGCTTAGAGGGCGGATACAATGAGCAGTTCTTC	CASSLEGGYNEQFF
few	TRBV6-6	14	TRBJ2-3	TRBD1	TGTGCCAGCAGTGACAGGGGGTCCGCGGATACGCAGTATTTT	CASSDRGSADTQYF
-	TRBV13	15	TRBJ2-7	TRBD2	TGTGCCAGCAGCTTCAAAGCGGGAGGGGTCTACGAGCAGTACTTC	CASSFKAGGVYEQYF
-	TRBV4-1	18	TRBJ2-5	-	TGCGCCAGCAGCCAAGATTCCGGGGGATGGGGGTACCAAGAGACCCAGTACTTC	CASSQDSGGWGYQETQYF
-	TRBV7-2	14	TRBJ2-7	-	TGTGCCAGCAGCTCCAGACCCGGACCGTACGAGCAGTACTTC	CASSSRPGPYEQYF
-	TRBV28	15	TRBJ1-5	-	TGTGCCAGCCGGTATAACCACATCCTCAATCAGCCCCAGCATTTT	CASRYNHILNQPQHF
few	TRBV27	17	TRBJ1-1	TRBD1	TGTGCCAGCAGTTTCCGGGCAGGGGGCTCGATGAACACTGAAGCTTTCTTT	CASSFRAGGSMNTEAFF
once	TRBV10-1	16	TRBJ2-1	-	TGCGCCAGCAGTGAAACCCGGCGACGCTCCTACAATGAGCAGTTCTTC	CASSETRRRSYNEQFF
-	TRBV10-1	13	TRBJ2-7	-	TGCGCCAGCAGCAGGGGGGGGGCATACGAGCAGTACTTC	CASSRGGAYEQYF
few	TRBV2	14	TRBJ1-4	-	TGTGCCAGCAGTGAGGGTTCCACTAATGAAAAACTGTTTTTT	CASSEGSTNEKLFF